This T cell receptor beta chain derives from a study of T cell changes during pregnancy in multiple sclerosis. The CDR3 is 15 residues long. The germline V gene encodes CDR1 MDHEN and CDR2 SYDVKM. The ends were cut back, 6 bases at V and 5 bases at J, with 20 bases in the middle. Sequencing was performed with immunoSEQ multiplex PCR; in TCRdb, only in-frame clones are kept and a portion is missing. The table lists approximately 32,000 clones, about 91% of them singletons, with 8% to 11% in the top ten. The material was CD8+ T cells from peripheral blood mononuclear cells, obtained in the second trimester of pregnancy. This TCR was recovered from a female donor with multiple sclerosis, enrolled in a pregnancy study. The chain employs TRBV28 and TRBJ2-7, with D maybe TRBD2 (6 bases). CDR3 nucleotide sequence: TGTGCCAGCAGACCTGGGACTTCGCTTGGCCACGAGCAGTACTTC. Its translation: CASRPGTSLGHEQYF.